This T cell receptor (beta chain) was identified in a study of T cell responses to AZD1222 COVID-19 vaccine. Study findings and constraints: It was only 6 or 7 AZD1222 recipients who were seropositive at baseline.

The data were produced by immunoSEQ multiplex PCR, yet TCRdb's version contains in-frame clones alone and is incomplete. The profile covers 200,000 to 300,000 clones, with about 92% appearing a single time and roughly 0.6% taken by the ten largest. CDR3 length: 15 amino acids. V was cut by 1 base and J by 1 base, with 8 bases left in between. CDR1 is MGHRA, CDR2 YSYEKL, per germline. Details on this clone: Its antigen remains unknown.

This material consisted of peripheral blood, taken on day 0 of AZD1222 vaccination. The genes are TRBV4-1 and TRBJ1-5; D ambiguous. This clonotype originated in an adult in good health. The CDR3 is CASSQGKASNQPQHF. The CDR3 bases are TGCGCCAGCAGCCAAGGGAAGGCGAGCAATCAGCCCCAGCATTTT.